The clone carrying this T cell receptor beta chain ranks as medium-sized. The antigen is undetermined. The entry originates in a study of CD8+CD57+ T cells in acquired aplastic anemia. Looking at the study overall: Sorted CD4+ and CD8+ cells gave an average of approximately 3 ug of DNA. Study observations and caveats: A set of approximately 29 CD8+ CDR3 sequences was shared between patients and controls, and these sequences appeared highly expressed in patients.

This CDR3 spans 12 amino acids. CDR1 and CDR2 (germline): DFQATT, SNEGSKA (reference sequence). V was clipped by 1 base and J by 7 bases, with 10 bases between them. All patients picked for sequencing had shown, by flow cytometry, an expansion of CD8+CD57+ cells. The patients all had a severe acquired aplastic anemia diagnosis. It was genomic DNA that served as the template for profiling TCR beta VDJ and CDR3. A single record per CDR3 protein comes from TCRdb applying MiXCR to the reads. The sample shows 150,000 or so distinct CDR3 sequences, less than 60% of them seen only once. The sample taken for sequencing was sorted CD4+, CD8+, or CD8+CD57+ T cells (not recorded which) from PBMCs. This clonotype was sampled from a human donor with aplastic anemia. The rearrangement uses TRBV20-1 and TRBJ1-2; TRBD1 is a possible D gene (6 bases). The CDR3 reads CSARGGATGYTF. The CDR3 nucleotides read TGCAGTGCTAGAGGGGGGGCGACTGGCTACACCTTC.